This TCR beta chain was sequenced for a study of blood T cell repertoires in COVID-19. Across the study: The origin of the acute and convalescent COVID-19 samples was the United States, Italy and Spain. T cells, B-cell-depleted T cells, or PBMCs supplied cDNA or gDNA.

J lost 6 bases, V lost 0 bases, and 11 bases had no gene match. CDR3 length: 16 amino acids. The V gene's germline CDR1 is SGHRS and CDR2 YFSETQ. In the authors' workflow: Reference gene primers were amplified, and this amplification served to estimate nucleated cell counts. Produced via immunoSEQ multiplex PCR; TCRdb's table is partial and in-frame only. V and J calls plus clone size are reproduced from that table; the DNA served to infer D and trimming. This sample has 150,000 to 200,000 clones, with 81% found just once. The chain recombines TRBV5-1 with TRBJ1-2, with 7 positions matching TRBD1. This TCR was sampled from a man aged 55-75 years with active or convalescent COVID-19. The specimen sequenced was peripheral blood. The CDR3 DNA sequence: TGCGCCAGCAGCTTGGGTCCAGGGGTAACAGGGGATGGCTACACCTTC. Its protein product is CASSLGPGVTGDGYTF. Full variable domain (missing parts from reference TRBV5-1 and TRBJ1-2): KAGVTQTPRYLIKTRGQQVTLSCSPISGHRSVSWYQQTPGQGLQFLFEYFSETQRNKGNFPGRFSGRQFSNSRSEMNVSTLELGDSALYLCASSLGPGVTGDGYTFGSGTRLTVV.